These T cell receptor beta chains were read from a single sample in a study of blood T cell repertoires in COVID-19. The repertoire was sequenced with immunoSEQ multiplex PCR; TCRdb's copy has only in-frame clones and lacks some. The data show 80,000 to 95,000 clones, 86% seen once. Material for sequencing was peripheral blood. These receptors all come from an elderly woman in a cohort sampled during active or convalescent COVID-19. Both conserved end residues are part of each CDR3. Each record gives: J gene, V gene, CDR3 protein.

TRBJ2-7,TRBV7-2,CASSSRLGSTQQYF
TRBJ2-3,TRBV6-4,CASSQGPRSTDTQYF
TRBJ2-6,TRBV9,CASSLTGTGRLGANVLTF
TRBJ2-3,TRBV7-3,CASSLNPPGGRFTDTQYF
TRBJ1-1,TRBV4-1,CASSRVLGIMNTEAFF
TRBJ1-2,TRBV24-1,CATRATGGNGYTF
TRBJ2-3,TRBV5-8,CASSLTGYTDTQYF
TRBJ1-5,TRBV3-1/TRBV3-2,CASSPTGVENQPQHF
TRBJ1-1,TRBV6-5,CASSDLLPSTTFF
TRBJ2-7,TRBV6-5,CASVGPGEQYF